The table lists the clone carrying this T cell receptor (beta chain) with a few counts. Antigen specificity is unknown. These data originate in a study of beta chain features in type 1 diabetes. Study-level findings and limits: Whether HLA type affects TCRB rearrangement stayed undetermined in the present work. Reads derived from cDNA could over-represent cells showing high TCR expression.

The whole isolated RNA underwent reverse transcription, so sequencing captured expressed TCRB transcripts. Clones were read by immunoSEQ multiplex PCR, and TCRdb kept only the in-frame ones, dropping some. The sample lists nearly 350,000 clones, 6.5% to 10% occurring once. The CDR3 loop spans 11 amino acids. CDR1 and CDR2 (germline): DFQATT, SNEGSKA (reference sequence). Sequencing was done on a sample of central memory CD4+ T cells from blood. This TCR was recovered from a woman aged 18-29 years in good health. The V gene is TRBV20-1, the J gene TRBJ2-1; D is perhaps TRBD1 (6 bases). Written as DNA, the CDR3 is TGCCGCAGTTCACAGGGCAATGAGCAGTTCTTC. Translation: CRSSQGNEQFF.